This passage covers 29 T cell receptor beta chains from one sample sequenced in a study of T cell repertoires in cytomegalovirus infection. TCRdb re-derived calls from the reads in MiXCR, one entry per CDR3 protein. This table has around 430,000 distinct CDR3 sequences, roughly 42% appearing once. For these receptors, no antigen is known. The starting material was cultured PBMCs, obtained from culture after CMV antigen stimulation. These receptors were obtained from a human donor in good health (CMV status not recorded). Some clones in this sample may be carry-over from other donors' samples.

This chain links TRBV6-1 with TRBJ2-5, with D uncertain. The germline V and J ends were trimmed by 6 bases and 5 bases, with 16 bases remaining between them. This CDR3 contains 14 residues. Germline V gives CDR1 MNHNS, CDR2 SASEGT. The CDR3 bases are TGTGCCAGCAGGTCCACCCGATCCAGGGAGACCCAGTACTTC. Its protein is CASRSTRSRETQYF.

The chain links TRBV20-1 to TRBJ1-6; D gene ambiguous. The V and J ends lost 1 base and 6 bases respectively, with 10 bases between them. The CDR3 length is 14 residues. Germline CDR1 and CDR2: DFQATT and SNEGSKA (reference sequence). In DNA, the CDR3 is TGCAGTGCTAGAGTGGATTGGATTAATTCACCCCTCCACTTT. Amino acid sequence: CSARVDWINSPLHF.

This chain joins TRBV6-2 or TRBV6-3 and TRBJ2-3; 15 bases fit TRBD2. The CDR3 runs 17 residues. Per germline, CDR1 MNHEY and CDR2 SVGEGT. Trimming cost V 2 bases and J 4 bases; bases outside gene matches: 4. The CDR3 protein is CASSYPGLAGGSDTQYF. The CDR3 coding sequence is TGTGCCAGCAGTTACCCGGGACTAGCGGGAGGCTCAGATACGCAGTATTTT.

This clonotype was counted between two and nine times. The rearrangement uses TRBV7-4 and TRBJ1-5; D unresolved. V gave up 5 bases and J gave up 4 bases, with 12 bases separating them. The CDR3 extends over 14 amino acids. CDR1 and CDR2 from the germline V gene are SGHVT and SQSDAQ. Here the CDR3 DNA reads TGTGCCAGCAGCGGAAGTCACTCGAATCAGCCCCAGCATTTT. Translated, it gives CASSGSHSNQPQHF.

The V gene is TRBV6-1, the J gene TRBJ1-5; 7 positions match TRBD1. V trimming: 10 bases; J trimming: 0 bases; junction bases outside the gene matches: 9. Germline V gene lookup returns CDR1 MNHNS and CDR2 SASEGT. The CDR3 consists of 15 residues. The CDR3 DNA reads TGTGCCACCGGCCAACAGGGGATTAGCAATCAGCCCCAGCATTTT. This translates into CATGQQGISNQPQHF.

The sample holds a few counts of this clonotype. This chain links TRBV7-9 with TRBJ2-1, with 10 bases that match TRBD2. With 6 bases clipped from V and 8 bases from J, the junction kept 1 base outside the gene matches. The CDR3 is 12 amino acids. In germline, CDR1 is SEHNR, CDR2 FQNEAQ (reference sequence). CDR3 sequence (DNA): TGTGCCAGCAGGCTAGCGGGAGATGAGCAGTTCTTC. Amino acid sequence: CASRLAGDEQFF.

The genes are TRBV12-3 or TRBV12-4 and TRBJ1-4; D not certain. The CDR3 extends over 15 amino acids. V was clipped by 2 bases and J by 7 bases, with 14 bases between them. CDR3 DNA: TGTGCCAGCAGTTTAACCAGCCTAGACGGTGAAAAACTGTTTTTT. It encodes CASSLTSLDGEKLFF.

The chain uses TRBV5-6 and TRBJ2-7, with D perhaps matching TRBD1 or TRBD2 (5 bases each). Per the germline V gene, CDR1 is SGHDT and CDR2 is YYEEEE. The CDR3 runs to 15 residues. V shed 3 bases and J shed 6 bases, with 19 bases lying between them. In DNA form, the CDR3 reads TGTGCCAGCAGCTCGTACGGACGGGGCCTCGGCGAGCAGTACTTC. Residues: CASSSYGRGLGEQYF.

This clonotype appeared a few times. The chain combines TRBV27 with TRBJ1-5; D is perhaps TRBD1 (5 bases). Germline CDR1 and CDR2: MNHEY and SMNVEV (reference sequence). The CDR3 spans 14 residues. V was cut by 8 bases and J by 1 base, with 12 bases left in between. The CDR3 nucleotides are TGTGCCAGCGGTTATACAGGAAGCAATCAGCCCCAGCATTTT. It codes for CASGYTGSNQPQHF.

A few counts support this clonotype. The chain is built from TRBV7-2 and TRBJ2-5; D possibly corresponds to TRBD1 (6 bases). Trimming took 3 bases from V and 2 from J, leaving 13 bases between them. Germline loops: CDR1 SGHTA, CDR2 FQGNSA. This CDR3 has 15 residues. The CDR3 loop reads CASSFSGQRQETQYF. For the CDR3, the DNA is TGTGCCAGCAGCTTTTCGGGACAAAGACAAGAGACCCAGTACTTC.

The chain carries TRBV11-2 and TRBJ2-2; 7 positions agree with TRBD1. The germline gives CDR1 SGHAT, CDR2 FQNNGV. This CDR3 contains 16 residues. V shed 3 bases and J 5 bases; nucleotides not matched to a gene: 9. CDR3: CASSFPPGGRTGELFF. The CDR3 coding sequence is TGTGCCAGCAGCTTTCCTCCAGGGGGAAGAACCGGGGAGCTGTTTTTT.

The V gene is TRBV3-1, the J gene TRBJ1-1; D remains ambiguous. CDR1 is LGHDT, CDR2 YNNKEL, per germline (reference sequence). The CDR3 contains 13 residues. The V end lost 3 bases, the J end lost 5 bases, and 10 bases lay between the germline ends. CDR3 region: CASSHLDMTEAFF. As DNA, the CDR3 is TGTGCCAGCAGCCACTTAGACATGACTGAAGCTTTCTTT.

The CDR3 here is CASSLVSSADTQYF. In DNA, the CDR3 is TGTGCCAGCAGCTTAGTATCCTCCGCCGATACGCAGTATTTT. This chain uses TRBV7-9 with TRBJ2-3; D remains unclear. CDR3 length: 14 residues. Trimming took off 1 base at V and 6 bases at J, with 11 bases between the two ends. CDR1 and CDR2 (germline): SEHNR, FQNEAQ (reference sequence).

The chain combines TRBV6-5 with TRBJ2-7, with D possibly being TRBD1 (5 bases). With 6 bases removed from V and 5 bases from J, the gap between germline ends came to 14 bases. The germline CDR1 and CDR2 sequences are MNHEY and SVGAGI. The CDR3 is 13 residues long. CDR3 coding DNA: TGTGCCAGCAGGTCGACAGTGTGGGACGAGCAGTACTTC. This codes for CASRSTVWDEQYF.

The chain recombines TRBV7-2 with TRBJ2-3; 11 positions agree with TRBD2. Unmatched junction bases numbered 7, after V lost 3 bases and J lost 5 bases. CDR3 length: 16 amino acids. CDR1 is SGHTA, CDR2 FQGNSA, per germline. CDR3 in amino acids: CASSFSLAGGGDTQYF. The CDR3, as DNA: TGTGCCAGCAGCTTTTCCCTAGCGGGGGGCGGAGATACGCAGTATTTT.

The chain has TRBV20-1 and TRBJ2-5; tentative D call: TRBD2 (6 bases). V shed 0 bases and J shed 4 bases, with 18 bases lying between them. The CDR3 covers 16 residues. Germline CDR1 and CDR2: DFQATT and SNEGSKA (reference sequence). In DNA, the CDR3 is TGCAGTGCTAGAGATCGGGCGGCGGGGCCACGAGAGACCCAGTACTTC. Residues: CSARDRAAGPRETQYF.

This clonotype was found a few times. The rearrangement joins TRBV7-2 to TRBJ1-6; possible D gene TRBD1, 5 bases. This CDR3 has 15 residues. Trimming took off 2 bases at V and 7 bases at J, with 12 bases between the two ends. Germline loops: CDR1 SGHTA, CDR2 FQGNSA. The CDR3 region is CASSLLDSLNSPLHF. The CDR3 bases are TGTGCCAGCAGCTTATTAGACAGTCTAAATTCACCCCTCCACTTT.

The chain uses TRBV11-3 and TRBJ2-5, with TRBD2 matching over 8 bases. This CDR3 spans 13 amino acids. The V and J ends lost 2 bases and 7 bases, in that order; junction bases with no gene match: 3. CDR1 SGHNT and CDR2 YENEEA come from the germline V gene. The CDR3 DNA is TGTGCCAGCAGCTTAACGCGGGGGGCGACCCAGTACTTC. It is translated as CASSLTRGATQYF.

This clonotype was seen a handful of times. This chain connects TRBV7-2 to TRBJ2-3; a possible D gene is TRBD2 (6 bases). The V and J ends lost 6 bases and 0 bases respectively, with 19 bases between them. Germline CDR1 SGHTA, CDR2 FQGNSA. The CDR3 length is 17 residues. CDR3 DNA sequence: TGTGCCAGCAGTTTCAGGATGCGGGGCCTAAGCACAGATACGCAGTATTTT. Translating gives CASSFRMRGLSTDTQYF.

This clonotype was found once. CDR3 in DNA: TGTGCCAGCAGTTCAGGACACCAAAGTTACAATGAGCAGTTCTTC. Translating gives CASSSGHQSYNEQFF. The chain joins TRBV28 to TRBJ2-1, with a weak D call TRBD1 (5 bases). The CDR3 sequence is 15 residues long. V gave up 4 bases and J gave up 4 bases, with 14 bases separating them. Germline V lookup: CDR1 MDHEN, CDR2 SYDVKM.

J is TRBJ2-3 and V is TRBV10-1; 8 bases are a match to TRBD2. The V gene end was trimmed by 2 bases and the J gene end by 5 bases; junction bases not matched to a gene: 6. Per the germline V gene, CDR1 is WNHNN and CDR2 is SYGVQD (reference sequence). The CDR3 consists of 15 residues. The CDR3 loop reads CASSEREGSGDTQYF. In nucleotides, the CDR3 is TGCGCCAGCAGTGAGCGGGAGGGGTCCGGAGATACGCAGTATTTT.

The chain links TRBV19 to TRBJ1-5; the D is unclear. In germline, CDR1 is LNHDA, CDR2 SQIVND (reference sequence). V was trimmed by 5 bases and J by 1 base, leaving 6 bases between them. This CDR3 region has 13 residues. The CDR3 reads CASSAWSNQPQHF. The CDR3 coding sequence is TGTGCCAGTAGTGCGTGGAGCAATCAGCCCCAGCATTTT.

J is TRBJ1-1 and V is TRBV6-5; TRBD1 might be the D (6 bases). Deletions cut 6 bases from V and 6 bases from J, with 17 bases between. The CDR3 is 14 residues long. Looked up from germline, CDR1 is MNHEY and CDR2 is SVGAGI. CDR3 in DNA: TGTGCCAGCAGATACACAGGGAGTAGGGCTGAAGCTTTCTTT. Translating it yields CASRYTGSRAEAFF.

V gene TRBV28 combines with J gene TRBJ2-7, with D possibly being TRBD2 (6 bases). From germline, CDR1 is MDHEN and CDR2 SYDVKM. This CDR3 spans 14 amino acids. Trimming cost V 5 bases and J 3 bases, with 14 bases left between them. The CDR3 is CASSPAARGYEQYF. The CDR3 bases are TGTGCCAGCAGTCCGGCCGCGCGGGGCTACGAGCAGTACTTC.

This clonotype was counted between two and nine times. V usage is TRBV7-2 and J usage is TRBJ2-7, with 8 nucleotides matching TRBD2. Germline lookup yields CDR1 SGHTA and CDR2 FQGNSA. The CDR3 has 14 amino acids. V lost 7 bases, J lost 4 bases, and 9 bases stayed unmatched. For the CDR3, the DNA is TGTGCCAGCACCGATAGCGGGGCGCCTTACGAGCAGTACTTC. Translated: CASTDSGAPYEQYF.

The rearrangement links TRBV7-6 to TRBJ2-1, with TRBD2 matching 15 bases. The CDR3 runs to 17 residues. Germline V gene lookup returns CDR1 SGHVS and CDR2 FNYEAQ. V lost 3 bases and J lost 4; bases outside the gene matches: 4. CDR3 sequence reads: CASSLTGLAGGYNEQFF. DNA of the CDR3: TGTGCCAGCAGCTTGACGGGACTAGCGGGAGGTTACAATGAGCAGTTCTTC.

This clonotype occurred a few times. V usage is TRBV12-3 or TRBV12-4 and J usage is TRBJ2-3, with TRBD2 as a possible D gene (5 bases). V was shortened by 6 bases and J by 0 bases, with 7 bases between the two germline ends. This CDR3 contains 13 residues. Here the CDR3 reads CASRTTSTDTQYF. CDR3 in DNA: TGTGCCAGCAGGACTACTAGCACAGATACGCAGTATTTT.

This chain uses TRBV4-1 with TRBJ2-6; D is uncertain. The CDR3 spans 18 residues. Germline values: CDR1 MGHRA, CDR2 YSYEKL. Trimming left V 0 bases short and J 0 bases short, with 12 bases between. This CDR3 is CASSQDLRPSSGANVLTF. CDR3 DNA: TGCGCCAGCAGCCAAGACCTCCGCCCGAGCTCTGGGGCCAACGTCCTGACTTTC.

The chain links TRBV4-2 to TRBJ1-5; possibly TRBD1 for D (6 bases). Trimming cost V 1 base and J 2 bases, with 15 bases left between them. Germline V gene lookup returns CDR1 LGHNA and CDR2 YNFKEQ. CDR3 length: 17 amino acids. The DNA for the CDR3 is TGTGCCAGCAGCCAAGGGGGAGCGAAGGGGGGCAATCAGCCCCAGCATTTT. As protein: CASSQGGAKGGNQPQHF.